This T cell receptor (beta chain) was found in a study of cytomegalovirus exposure and HLA in healthy donors. Study conclusions and caveats: Most TCR sequences were rare, but some public TCRs occurred in many donors.

Only in-frame clones appear in the TCRdb table, and some are missing; sequencing was by immunoSEQ multiplex PCR. The table has some 170,000 clones, roughly 84% seen once; the top ten hold roughly a tenth. On this clone itself: Its specificity is not known.

The origin of this receptor is a man between 25 and 39 years old in good health and CMV-seropositive. Specimen: PBMCs.

CDR3 amino acids: CASSSGGPDTQYF. The CDR3 DNA is TGTGCCAGCTCCTCGGGGGGGCCGGATACGCAGTATTTT. The V gene is TRBV5-4, the J gene TRBJ2-3; the match to TRBD2 covers 8 bases. This CDR3 contains 13 residues. After removal of 7 bases from V and 6 bases from J, the junction contained 7 bases not matched to a gene. Germline V gene data show CDR1 as SGHNT and CDR2 as YYREEE (reference sequence).